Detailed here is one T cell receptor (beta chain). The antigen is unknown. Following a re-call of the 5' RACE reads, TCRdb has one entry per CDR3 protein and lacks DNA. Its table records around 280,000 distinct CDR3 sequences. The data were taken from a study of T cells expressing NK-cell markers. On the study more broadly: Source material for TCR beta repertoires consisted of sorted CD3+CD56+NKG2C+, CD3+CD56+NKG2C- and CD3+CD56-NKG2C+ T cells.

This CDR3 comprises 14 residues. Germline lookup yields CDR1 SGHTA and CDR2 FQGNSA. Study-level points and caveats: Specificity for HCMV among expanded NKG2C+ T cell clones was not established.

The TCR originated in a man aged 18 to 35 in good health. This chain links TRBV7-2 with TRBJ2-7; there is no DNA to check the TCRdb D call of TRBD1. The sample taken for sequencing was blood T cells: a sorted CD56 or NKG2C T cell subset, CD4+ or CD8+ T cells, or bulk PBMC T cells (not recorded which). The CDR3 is CASSRDRGSYEQYF.